One and the same sample provided the 21 T cell receptor beta chains below, sequenced in a study of early T cells in non-severe SARS-CoV-2 infection. TCRdb redid the calling of the 5' RACE reads with MiXCR, one entry per CDR3 protein. The sample lists about 27,000 distinct CDR3 sequences; roughly 4% were seen once. The sample taken for sequencing was whole blood. Receptors originate from an adult who was a healthcare worker with PCR-confirmed SARS-CoV-2 infection or an uninfected control (not recorded which).

Ten or more counts support this clonotype. The V gene is TRBV30, the J gene TRBJ2-5, with D unresolved. V was cut by 1 base and J by 1 base, with 7 bases left in between. Germline V gene lookup returns CDR1 GTSNPN and CDR2 SVGIG (reference sequence). The CDR3 runs to 13 residues. CDR3: CAWSGYSQETQYF. The CDR3 nucleotides read TGTGCCTGGAGTGGTTACAGCCAAGAGACCCAGTACTTC. The whole variable domain, filled in from reference TRBV30 and TRBJ2-5, reads SQTIHQWPATLVQPVGSPLSLECTVEGTSNPNLYWYRQAAGRGLQLLFYSVGIGQISSEVPQNLSASRPQDRQFILSSKKLLLSDSGFYLCAWSGYSQETQYFGPGTRLLVL.

This clonotype is medium-sized within its sample. The V gene is TRBV11-2, the J gene TRBJ2-1; 10 bases fit TRBD2. J lost 9 bases, V lost 5 bases, and 10 bases had no gene match. The CDR3 spans 15 residues. The germline CDR1 and CDR2 sequences are SGHAT and FQNNGV. DNA for the CDR3: TGTGCCAGCAGCCTAGGACTAGCGGTCCTTGGTGAGCAGTTCTTC. This encodes CASSLGLAVLGEQFF.

This clonotype was seen ten or more times. CDR3 in DNA: TGTGCCAGCAGCCCGGGGAGAACGTACGAGCAGTACTTC. This translates into CASSPGRTYEQYF. The V call is TRBV27, the J call TRBJ2-7, with D tentatively TRBD2 (5 bases). V dropped 6 bases and J dropped 4 bases, with 13 bases sitting between them. Germline CDR1 reads MNHEY; CDR2 reads SMNVEV (reference sequence). This CDR3 is built from 13 residues.

This clonotype was picked up many times. The chain is built from TRBV27 and TRBJ2-7; 8 nucleotides line up with TRBD2. CDR1 MNHEY and CDR2 SMNVEV come from the germline V gene (reference sequence). Losses at the gene ends were 6 bases for V and 7 bases for J; bases not matched to a gene: 11. CDR3 size: 14 residues. The CDR3 here is CASRLRGGGREQYF. The CDR3 DNA is TGTGCCAGCAGGCTCAGGGGCGGCGGGAGGGAGCAGTACTTC.

This clonotype has a count of ten or more. The rearrangement links TRBV27 to TRBJ2-1; TRBD2 aligns across 11 bases. Trimming cost V 6 bases and J 7 bases; bases outside gene matches: 14. Germline CDR1 and CDR2: MNHEY and SMNVEV (reference sequence). The CDR3 extends over 17 amino acids. In DNA, the CDR3 is TGTGCCAGCAGACAGACAGGGGTTACTAGCGGGAGTAATGAGCAGTTCTTC. Translation gives CASRQTGVTSGSNEQFF.

This clonotype was seen a few times. J is TRBJ2-1 and V is TRBV18; no clear D. The CDR3 contains 14 residues. CDR1 and CDR2 from the germline V gene are KGHSH and LQKENI. The V gene lost 6 bases and the J gene lost 9 bases, with 18 bases spanning the gap. The DNA for the CDR3 is TGTGCCAGCTCCCCCTTAGCCCGCCTGGGTGAGCAGTTCTTC. Translating gives CASSPLARLGEQFF.

This clonotype was recorded at least ten times. This sequence joins TRBV5-4 and TRBJ1-6, with D unresolved. Between the trimmed V and J ends, which lost 0 bases and 16 bases, there was a span of 11 bases. CDR3 length: 12 residues. The germline gives CDR1 SGHNT, CDR2 YYREEE (reference sequence). The CDR3 coding sequence is TGTGCCAGCAGCTTGGGTGGCAGCGTGCTCCACTTT. Translating it yields CASSLGGSVLHF.

This clonotype was observed many times. For the CDR3, the DNA is TGTGCCAGCAGTCTTCCGGGACCAGCCTACGAGCAGTACTTC. Protein sequence: CASSLPGPAYEQYF. The V and J genes are TRBV6-6 and TRBJ2-7, with D perhaps assigned TRBD1 or TRBD2 (5 bases each). This CDR3 is 14 amino acids long. Trimming cost V 5 bases and J 2 bases, with 13 bases left between them. Germline V gene data show CDR1 as MNHNY and CDR2 as SVGAGI (reference sequence).

In this sample, this clonotype is medium-sized (0.01 to 0.1%). The chain has TRBV5-1 and TRBJ1-4; D is unresolved. The germline gives CDR1 SGHRS, CDR2 YFSETQ. The V and J ends lost 5 bases and 0 bases respectively, with 8 bases between them. This CDR3 spans 14 amino acids. CDR3 residues: CASRPSATNEKLFF. CDR3 bases: TGCGCCAGCAGGCCTTCAGCAACTAATGAAAAACTGTTTTTT.

This chain connects TRBV6-2 or TRBV6-3 to TRBJ1-2; D gene uncertain. CDR3 length: 14 residues. Trimming removed 4 bases from V and 4 bases from J, with 13 bases in between. Germline loops: CDR1 MNHEY, CDR2 SVGEGT. The CDR3, as DNA: TGTGCCAGCAGTTTCGGGTCCCGGACCTATGGCTACACCTTC. Translated: CASSFGSRTYGYTF.

There are many counts of this clonotype. The gene calls are TRBV28 and TRBJ2-7; weak D call: TRBD2 (6 bases). The germline V and J ends were trimmed by 8 bases and 0 bases, with 11 bases remaining between them. Looked up from germline, CDR1 is MDHEN and CDR2 is SYDVKM. This CDR3 has 13 residues. In DNA form, the CDR3 reads TGTGCCAGCGGGACTCTCGACTCCTACGAGCAGTACTTC. This gives the protein CASGTLDSYEQYF.

This sequence joins TRBV3-1 and TRBJ2-2; 12 bases agree with TRBD2. This CDR3 is 24 amino acids long. V was clipped by 7 bases and J by 1 base; unmatched bases: 28. The germline V gene has CDR1 LGHDT and CDR2 YNNKEL (reference sequence). DNA of the CDR3: TGTGCCAGCACCCTAAGGAGACTAGCGGGAGCGCCAATTCAATCTATAAAGAACACCGGGGAGCTGTTTTTT. This translates into CASTLRRLAGAPIQSIKNTGELFF.

This clonotype was counted a single time. The rearrangement links TRBV5-1 to TRBJ1-2; the match to TRBD1 covers 9 bases. J was trimmed by 4 bases and V by 7 bases; bases with no gene match: 17. Looked up from germline, CDR1 is SGHRS and CDR2 is YFSETQ. The CDR3 runs 17 residues. The CDR3 DNA reads TGCGCCAGCGCCCGGGGAACAGGGGGCGCGGGGATCTATGGCTACACCTTC. It yields the protein CASARGTGGAGIYGYTF.

There are many counts of this clonotype. V is TRBV2 and J is TRBJ1-5; 8 bases map to TRBD1. The germline gives CDR1 SNHLY, CDR2 FYNNEI. The CDR3 is 17 residues long. Germline trimming cut 6 bases from V and 2 bases from J; bases unmatched to any gene: 12. Here the CDR3 DNA reads TGTGCCAGCAGGGCCGGGACAGGCTGGGGAGGCAATCAGCCCCAGCATTTT. Protein sequence: CASRAGTGWGGNQPQHF.

In this sample, this clonotype turned up many times. The J gene is TRBJ1-4, the V gene TRBV11-2; D is ambiguous. V lost 4 bases, J lost 5 bases, and 14 bases lay in between. The germline V gene has CDR1 SGHAT and CDR2 FQNNGV. The length of the CDR3 is 15 residues. The CDR3 region has the DNA TGTGCCAGCAGCTCCCGGTGGGAGGGAAATGAAAAACTGTTTTTT. It yields the protein CASSSRWEGNEKLFF.

This clonotype appeared a few times. V usage is TRBV13 and J usage is TRBJ1-4; possibly TRBD1 for D (5 bases). CDR1 and CDR2 from the germline V gene are PRHDT and FYEKMQ (reference sequence). CDR3 length equals 16 residues. Trimming cost V 5 bases and J 0 bases, with 13 bases left between them. The CDR3 sequence is CASSLPGGATNEKLFF. DNA for the CDR3: TGTGCCAGCAGCCTCCCCGGGGGGGCAACTAATGAAAAACTGTTTTTT. Variable domain in full (rest from reference TRBV13 and TRBJ1-4): AAGVIQSPRHLIKEKRETATLKCYPIPRHDTVYWYQQGPGQDPQFLISFYEKMQSDKGSIPDRFSAQQFSDYHSELNMSSLELGDSALYFCASSLPGGATNEKLFFGSGTQLSVL.

This clonotype was detected a few times. The rearrangement links TRBV2 to TRBJ2-1; TRBD1 agrees at 9 bases. With V trimmed by 8 bases and J by 10 bases, 9 bases remained unmatched. The CDR3 has 13 amino acids. The V gene's germline CDR1 is SNHLY and CDR2 FYNNEI. This chain's CDR3 is CASAGTGLNEQFF. The CDR3 DNA sequence: TGTGCCAGCGCGGGGACAGGGTTGAACGAGCAGTTCTTC.

There are many counts of this clonotype. The chain combines TRBV7-6 with TRBJ1-1; D uncertain. Germline V lookup: CDR1 SGHVS, CDR2 FNYEAQ. V was clipped by 0 bases and J by 5 bases, with 19 bases between them. The CDR3 loop spans 17 amino acids. The CDR3 DNA is TGTGCCAGCAGCTTAGCCGCGGGTGTCGGATTTGGGACTGAAGCTTTCTTT. This codes for CASSLAAGVGFGTEAFF.

This clonotype has more than one count but fewer than ten. The chain couples TRBV28 to TRBJ2-7; D is ambiguous. Germline V CDR1 and CDR2: MDHEN, SYDVKM. CDR3 length: 11 residues. V was pared by 3 bases and J by 7 bases, with 7 bases between. CDR3 bases: TGTGCCAGCAGTTTTGCGCAAGAGCAGTACTTC. Protein product: CASSFAQEQYF.

This clonotype was counted ten times or more. The V and J genes are TRBV5-4 and TRBJ2-3; 7 nucleotides agree with TRBD2. CDR1 and CDR2 from the germline V gene are SGHNT and YYREEE (reference sequence). CDR3 length: 16 amino acids. Losses at the gene ends were 0 bases for V and 1 base for J; bases not matched to a gene: 5. The CDR3 loop is CASSLVVGGGTDTQYF. The CDR3 nucleotides read TGTGCCAGCAGCTTGGTGGTTGGGGGGGGCACAGATACGCAGTATTTT. The variable domain in full, completed from reference TRBV5-4 and TRBJ2-3, reads ETGVTQSPTHLIKTRGQQVTLRCSSQSGHNTVSWYQQALGQGPQFIFQYYREEENGRGNFPPRFSGLQFPNYSSELNVNALELDDSALYLCASSLVVGGGTDTQYFGPGTRLTVL.

This clonotype came up a few times. This chain links TRBV7-3 with TRBJ2-3; D not certain. From germline, CDR1 is SGHTA and CDR2 FQGTGA. The CDR3 is made up of 13 amino acids. The V and J ends lost 2 bases and 4 bases respectively, with 7 bases between them. DNA for the CDR3: TGTGCCAGCAGCTTAGGCCTAGCAGATACGCAGTATTTT. Translated, it gives CASSLGLADTQYF.